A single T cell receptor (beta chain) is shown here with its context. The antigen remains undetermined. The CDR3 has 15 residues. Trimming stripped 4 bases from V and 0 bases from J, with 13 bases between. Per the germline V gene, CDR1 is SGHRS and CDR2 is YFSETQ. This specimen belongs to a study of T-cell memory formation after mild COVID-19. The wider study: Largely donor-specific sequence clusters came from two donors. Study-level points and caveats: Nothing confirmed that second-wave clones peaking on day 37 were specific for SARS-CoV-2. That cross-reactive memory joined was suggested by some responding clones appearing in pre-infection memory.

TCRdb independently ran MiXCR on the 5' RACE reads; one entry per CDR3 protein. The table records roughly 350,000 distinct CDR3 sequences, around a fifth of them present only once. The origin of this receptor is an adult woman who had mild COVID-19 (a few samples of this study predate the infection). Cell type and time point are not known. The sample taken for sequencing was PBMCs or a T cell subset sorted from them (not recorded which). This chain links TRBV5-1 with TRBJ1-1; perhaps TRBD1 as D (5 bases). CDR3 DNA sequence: TGCGCCAGCAGCCCCCGACAGAATTTGAACACTGAAGCTTTCTTT. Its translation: CASSPRQNLNTEAFF.